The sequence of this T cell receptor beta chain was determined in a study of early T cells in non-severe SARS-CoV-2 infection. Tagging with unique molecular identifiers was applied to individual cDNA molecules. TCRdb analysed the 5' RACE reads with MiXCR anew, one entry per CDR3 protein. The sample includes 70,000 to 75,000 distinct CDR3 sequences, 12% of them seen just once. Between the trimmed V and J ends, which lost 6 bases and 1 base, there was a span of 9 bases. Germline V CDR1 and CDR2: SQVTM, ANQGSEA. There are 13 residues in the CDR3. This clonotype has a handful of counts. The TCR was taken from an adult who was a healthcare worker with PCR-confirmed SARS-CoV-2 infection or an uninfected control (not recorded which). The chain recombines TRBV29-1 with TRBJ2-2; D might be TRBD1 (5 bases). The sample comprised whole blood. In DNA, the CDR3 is TGCAGCGTCATAGACAGGAACACCGGGGAGCTGTTTTTT. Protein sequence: CSVIDRNTGELFF.